The 6 T cell receptor beta chains given below trace back to one sample, sequenced in a study of T cell changes during pregnancy in multiple sclerosis. Some clones are missing from TCRdb's copy, which holds only in-frame ones; the method was immunoSEQ multiplex PCR. The sample lists tens of thousands of clones, over 95% occurring once. The material was CD8+ T cells from peripheral blood mononuclear cells, obtained after pregnancy. The origin of the receptors is a female donor with multiple sclerosis, enrolled in a pregnancy study.

The CDR3 DNA reads as TGTGCCAGCAGCCCCCCCGGGGAGCAGTTCTTC. Its translation: CASSPPGEQFF. This sequence joins TRBV7-9 and TRBJ2-1, with unresolved D. The ends were cut back, 5 bases at V and 10 bases at J, with 9 bases in the middle. The CDR3 runs to 11 residues. From germline, CDR1 is SEHNR and CDR2 FQNEAQ (reference sequence).

The V call is TRBV7-8, the J call TRBJ2-1; perhaps TRBD2 as D (6 bases). This CDR3 contains 18 residues. V was clipped by 3 bases and J by 0 bases, with 18 bases between them. CDR1 and CDR2 from the germline V gene are SGHVS and FQNEAQ. Here the CDR3 DNA reads TGTGCCAGCAGCTTCGGGGATATCGGGAGTAGCTCCTACAATGAGCAGTTCTTC. As protein: CASSFGDIGSSSYNEQFF.

The chain has TRBV13 and TRBJ1-4; 7 bases map to TRBD1. CDR1 is PRHDT and CDR2 is FYEKMQ in the germline V gene (reference sequence). CDR3 length equals 18 residues. V shed 3 bases, J shed 2 bases, and the junction held 12 bases outside the gene matches. The CDR3 nucleotides are TGTGCCAGCAGCTTCTATTCCGGGGACAGACACACTAATGAAAAACTGTTTTTT. Translated: CASSFYSGDRHTNEKLFF.

The V and J genes are TRBV29-1 and TRBJ1-1, with 8 nucleotides matching TRBD1. The V gene end was trimmed by 8 bases and the J gene end by 4 bases; junction bases not matched to a gene: 6. Germline V lookup: CDR1 SQVTM, CDR2 ANQGSEA. The CDR3 spans 12 residues. As DNA, the CDR3 is TGCAGCTCAACAGGGGGAGGCACTGAAGCTTTCTTT. It encodes CSSTGGGTEAFF.

The chain joins TRBV27 to TRBJ2-1; D is possibly TRBD2 (6 bases). Trimming stripped 5 bases from V and 2 bases from J, with 13 bases between. This CDR3 is 15 amino acids long. CDR1 and CDR2 (germline): MNHEY, SMNVEV (reference sequence). CDR3 sequence: CASSVSGAPYNEQFF. CDR3 DNA: TGTGCCAGCAGTGTTAGCGGAGCCCCCTACAATGAGCAGTTCTTC.

The J gene is TRBJ2-1, the V gene TRBV7-9; maybe TRBD2 (6 bases). The CDR3 consists of 18 residues. Germline V CDR1 and CDR2: SEHNR, FQNEAQ (reference sequence). V was trimmed by 4 bases and J by 0 bases, leaving 19 bases between them. Here the CDR3 reads CASSSRIGRARSYNEQFF. DNA for the CDR3: TGTGCCAGCAGCTCCAGAATCGGGAGAGCCCGCTCCTACAATGAGCAGTTCTTC.